Each of the 28 T cell receptor beta chains below was sequenced from the same sample in a study of post-analysis software for immune sequencing data. General study findings and limits: Patients used several TRBV segments, including TRBV5-6, TRBV5-1 and TRBV20-1, more often than controls.

Sequencing libraries made from TCR beta cDNA carried unique molecular identifiers. One entry per CDR3 protein results from TCRdb running MiXCR on the PCR reads. The table has 450,000 or so distinct CDR3 sequences, roughly 45% seen once. Their specific antigens are unknown. Sequences were obtained from blood. These receptors were taken from a girl under 18 with multiple sclerosis.

The chain carries TRBV27 and TRBJ2-2; 9 nucleotides align to TRBD1. CDR3 length: 16 residues. The V and J ends lost 5 bases and 7 bases, in that order; junction bases with no gene match: 11. CDR1 MNHEY and CDR2 SMNVEV come from the germline V gene (reference sequence). The CDR3 bases are TGTGCCAGCAGTCAACCTTCGGGACAGGGTATCGGGGAGCTGTTTTTT. Amino acids: CASSQPSGQGIGELFF.

The CDR3 bases are TGTGCCAGCAGTTACTCCCCCGGTGGTGTAGCGGGAGGCCCTCAAGAGACCCAGTACTTC. Amino acids: CASSYSPGGVAGGPQETQYF. This chain links TRBV6-5 with TRBJ2-5, with 10 bases fitting TRBD2. The CDR3 loop spans 20 amino acids. Germline CDR1 MNHEY, CDR2 SVGAGI. Trimming removed 0 bases from V and 2 bases from J; junction bases left unmatched: 15.

This clonotype occurred a few times. The V gene is TRBV5-6, the J gene TRBJ2-3, with a weak D call TRBD1 (5 bases). There are 13 residues in the CDR3. V was cut by 1 base and J by 5 bases, with 8 bases left in between. Germline-derived CDR1 and CDR2 are SGHDT and YYEEEE. The CDR3 nucleotides read TGTGCCAGCAGCTTGAAGGGGTTAGATACGCAGTATTTT. It is translated as CASSLKGLDTQYF.

Only a few counts were recorded for this clonotype. The chain is built from TRBV5-6 and TRBJ2-5; D perhaps matches TRBD1 (5 bases). The CDR3 runs 20 residues. The V end lost 5 bases, the J end lost 0 bases, and 29 bases lay between the germline ends. Germline V lookup: CDR1 SGHDT, CDR2 YYEEEE. Here the CDR3 reads CASRPLLFGSTGFNQETQYF. CDR3 nucleotides: TGTGCCAGCAGGCCTCTCTTATTCGGATCTACAGGCTTCAACCAAGAGACCCAGTACTTC.

V and J are TRBV5-1 and TRBJ2-1, with 7 bases lining up with TRBD2. The CDR3 has 15 amino acids. Germline V gene lookup returns CDR1 SGHRS and CDR2 YFSETQ. V shed 6 bases and J 1 base; nucleotides not matched to a gene: 7. CDR3: CASTLADTSYNEQFF. CDR3 DNA sequence: TGCGCCAGCACCCTAGCGGACACTTCCTACAATGAGCAGTTCTTC.

The V gene is TRBV28, the J gene TRBJ2-4; 10 bases agree with TRBD1. The DNA end is a closer match to TRBJ2-7, so the J assignment may be wrong. The CDR3 length is 16 residues. CDR1 and CDR2 from the germline V gene are MDHEN and SYDVKM. This CDR3 is CASSSTGGLLYYEQYF. The CDR3 bases are TGTGCCAGCAGTTCGACAGGGGGCCTCCTCTACTACGAGCAGTACTTC.

This clonotype has only a few counts. The chain has TRBV7-2 and TRBJ2-7; 11 bases fit TRBD1. Germline assignment: CDR1 SGHTA and CDR2 FQGNSA. The CDR3 spans 17 residues. The J segment lost 3 bases and the V segment lost 0 bases, leaving 7 bases of the junction unmatched. In nucleotides, the CDR3 is TGTGCCAGCAGCTTAGCGCTAAGTGGGACAGGGGGCTACGAGCAGTACTTC. Its translation: CASSLALSGTGGYEQYF. The full variable domain, rest sourced from reference TRBV7-2 and TRBJ2-7, is GAGVSQSPSNKVTEKGKDVELRCDPISGHTALYWYRQSLGQGLEFLIYFQGNSAPDKSGLPSDRFSAERTGGSVSTLTIQRTQQEDSAVYLCASSLALSGTGGYEQYFGPGTRLTVT.

This chain links TRBV29-1 with TRBJ2-4; D may be TRBD2 (6 bases). The V end was cut by 4 bases, the J end by 14 bases, with 15 bases between. Germline lookup yields CDR1 SQVTM and CDR2 ANQGSEA. The CDR3 length is 11 residues. The CDR3 region has the DNA TGCAGCGTTGGGTTGGAGGGTCTGGAGTACTTC. Amino acid sequence: CSVGLEGLEYF.

This clonotype was picked up a small number of times. The chain joins TRBV4-3 to TRBJ2-3; tentatively, D is TRBD2 (5 bases). There are 18 residues in the CDR3. The V end was cut by 0 bases, the J end by 4 bases, with 20 bases between. Per germline, CDR1 LGHNA and CDR2 YSLEER. The CDR3, as DNA: TGCGCCAGCAGCCAAGATCAGGTGGGAGCGACTCCCCCAGATACGCAGTATTTT. This codes for CASSQDQVGATPPDTQYF.

Of note for this clonotype: One end of the junction is discordant with germline, which a read error may explain. The V and J genes are TRBV20-1 and TRBJ2-2; 7 positions agree with TRBD1. From germline, CDR1 is DFQATT and CDR2 SNEGSKA (reference sequence). The CDR3 covers 16 residues. CDR3 residues: CSARGSGQHNTGELLF. CDR3 nucleotides: TGCAGTGCTAGAGGTTCGGGACAGCACAACACCGGGGAGCTGTTGTTT.

The rearrangement joins TRBV3-1 to TRBJ2-7; 7 bases are a match to TRBD1. CDR1 is LGHDT, CDR2 YNNKEL, per germline (reference sequence). V lost 4 bases and J lost 5; bases outside the gene matches: 8. There are 14 residues in the CDR3. The CDR3 bases are TGTGCCAGCAGCCCTACAGGGGCTAACAACGAGCAGTACTTC. Translating it yields CASSPTGANNEQYF.

V is TRBV19 and J is TRBJ2-1; D may be TRBD1 (6 bases). V lost 5 bases to trimming and J lost 4 bases, with 15 bases between them. CDR1 and CDR2 (germline): LNHDA, SQIVND (reference sequence). The CDR3 contains 15 residues. The CDR3 here is CASSAQGIAYNEQFF. CDR3 DNA sequence: TGTGCCAGTAGTGCCCAGGGGATCGCATACAATGAGCAGTTCTTC.

There are many counts of this clonotype. The chain uses TRBV11-2 and TRBJ2-7, with a weak D call TRBD1 (6 bases). The CDR3 is 15 residues long. Germline V gene lookup returns CDR1 SGHAT and CDR2 FQNNGV. Trimming stripped 4 bases from V and 6 bases from J, with 19 bases between. The CDR3 spells CASSSQRIGGVEQYF. The CDR3 nucleotides are TGTGCCAGCAGCTCCCAAAGGATAGGGGGTGTCGAGCAGTACTTC.

This clonotype has a handful of counts. The V call is TRBV5-1, the J call TRBJ2-1; 12 bases agree with TRBD2. Germline V lookup: CDR1 SGHRS, CDR2 YFSETQ. The CDR3 contains 15 residues. Trimming at V came to 5 bases and at J to 5 bases, leaving 5 bases not matched to a gene. The CDR3 loop is CASSRTSGNHNEQFF. The DNA of the CDR3 is TGCGCCAGCAGTCGGACTAGCGGGAACCACAATGAGCAGTTCTTC.

This clonotype was detected only a few times. V is TRBV5-1 and J is TRBJ2-6; D remains ambiguous. Germline lookup yields CDR1 SGHRS and CDR2 YFSETQ. The CDR3 consists of 11 residues. Between the trimmed V and J ends, which lost 0 bases and 13 bases, there was a span of 5 bases. This CDR3 is CASSLDGVLTF. CDR3 bases: TGCGCCAGCAGCTTGGATGGAGTCCTGACTTTC.

The chain has TRBV9 and TRBJ2-7; a weak D match, TRBD2 (6 bases). Deletions cut 1 base from V and 3 bases from J, with 20 bases between. The CDR3 has 17 amino acids. In germline, CDR1 is SGDLS, CDR2 YYNGEE. The CDR3 sequence: CASSVTALGRGLYEQYF. CDR3 sequence (DNA): TGTGCCAGCAGCGTAACGGCCCTCGGGCGGGGCCTCTACGAGCAGTACTTC.

This clonotype was recorded once. The chain combines TRBV5-1 with TRBJ2-5, with D maybe TRBD2 (5 bases). V was cut by 2 bases and J by 11 bases, with 22 bases left in between. Germline V gene data show CDR1 as SGHRS and CDR2 as YFSETQ. The CDR3 has 15 amino acids. The chain's CDR3 is CASSFGTGSYNEQYF. The CDR3 DNA reads TGCGCCAGCAGCTTCGGTACGGGGTCCTACAATGAGCAGTACTTC.

This clonotype has only one observation. V and J are TRBV9 and TRBJ1-5; D not resolved. The V gene lost 0 bases and the J gene lost 1 base, with 8 bases spanning the gap. The CDR3 has 15 residues. Germline values: CDR1 SGDLS, CDR2 YYNGEE. CDR3 region: CASSVGTTSNQPQHF. As DNA, the CDR3 is TGTGCCAGCAGCGTAGGAACTACCAGCAATCAGCCCCAGCATTTT.

This clonotype was seen a handful of times. This sequence joins TRBV12-3 or TRBV12-4 and TRBJ2-1; 9 nucleotides align to TRBD1. The length of the CDR3 is 14 residues. Trimming at V came to 6 bases and at J to 6 bases, leaving 6 bases not matched to a gene. CDR3 nucleotides: TGTGCCAGCAGCAACAGGGGGCGGAGCAATGAGCAGTTCTTC. As protein: CASSNRGRSNEQFF.

This clonotype has just a few counts. This CDR3 reads CSVEDPGGDRVYF. For the CDR3, the DNA is TGCAGCGTTGAAGATCCCGGGGGGGACAGGGTGTATTTT. The rearrangement links TRBV29-1 to TRBJ2-3, with D perhaps matching TRBD1 (9 bases). The ends were cut back, 0 bases at V and 14 bases at J, with 18 bases in the middle. Germline V lookup: CDR1 SQVTM, CDR2 ANQGSEA. The length of the CDR3 is 13 residues.

This chain connects TRBV19 to TRBJ2-5; 9 nucleotides line up with TRBD2. Germline CDR1 is LNHDA and CDR2 is SQIVND (reference sequence). The trim removed 5 bases at V and 2 bases at J, leaving 3 bases unmatched. The CDR3 runs 14 residues. The CDR3 DNA is TGTGCCAGTAGTGTGCTAGCGGGACAAGAGACCCAGTACTTC. Translating it yields CASSVLAGQETQYF. The complete variable domain, with remaining parts taken from reference TRBV19 and TRBJ2-5, reads DGGITQSPKYLFRKEGQNVTLSCEQNLNHDAMYWYRQDPGQGLRLIYYSQIVNDFQKGDIAEGYSVSREKKESFPLTVTSAQKNPTAFYLCASSVLAGQETQYFGPGTRLLVL.

This clonotype was picked up a small number of times. The rearrangement uses TRBV20-1 and TRBJ1-5; tentative D call: TRBD1 (5 bases). Trimming cost V 4 bases and J 1 base, with 11 bases left between them. This CDR3 spans 14 amino acids. The V gene's germline CDR1 is DFQATT and CDR2 SNEGSKA (reference sequence). CDR3: CSAIQGSSNQPQHF. CDR3 bases: TGCAGTGCTATCCAGGGTTCCAGCAATCAGCCCCAGCATTTT.

The chain has TRBV20-1 and TRBJ2-1; D unresolved. Germline lookup yields CDR1 DFQATT and CDR2 SNEGSKA (reference sequence). Trimming left V 0 bases short and J 6 bases short, with 9 bases between. The CDR3 contains 13 residues. DNA for the CDR3: TGCAGTGCTAGAGATATGGCAGGCAATGAGCAGTTCTTC. Amino acid sequence: CSARDMAGNEQFF.

This clonotype has a handful of counts. The rearrangement uses TRBV12-3 or TRBV12-4 and TRBJ2-7; D is ambiguous. The V and J ends lost 4 bases and 0 bases respectively, with 10 bases between them. The CDR3 runs to 14 residues. CDR3 amino acids: CASSSTSSSYEQYF. The CDR3 DNA follows: TGTGCCAGCAGTTCTACCTCGAGCTCCTACGAGCAGTACTTC.

The chain employs TRBV27 and TRBJ2-7; 9 nucleotides agree with TRBD2. Germline V gene data show CDR1 as MNHEY and CDR2 as SMNVEV (reference sequence). This CDR3 is 14 amino acids long. Unmatched junction bases numbered 7, after V lost 8 bases and J lost 2 bases. CDR3 sequence: CASGVSGSPYEQYF. The CDR3 bases are TGTGCCAGCGGGGTTAGCGGGAGTCCCTACGAGCAGTACTTC.

This clonotype was counted between two and nine times. V usage is TRBV20-1 and J usage is TRBJ2-1, with 13 bases identical to TRBD2. With V trimmed by 7 bases and J by 4 bases, 4 bases remained unmatched. The CDR3 runs 14 residues. CDR1 and CDR2 (germline): DFQATT, SNEGSKA (reference sequence). The CDR3 coding sequence is TGCAGTGGGACTAGCGGGAGTAGTTACAATGAGCAGTTCTTC. Protein: CSGTSGSSYNEQFF.

This chain uses TRBV28 with TRBJ2-5; TRBD1 might be the D (6 bases). The closer fit of TRBJ2-7 to the DNA end suggests the J call may be wrong. CDR3 size: 14 residues. CDR1 and CDR2 (germline): MDHEN, SYDVKM. DNA of the CDR3: TGTGCCAGCAGTATACCGGGACATTTCTACGAGCAGTACTTC. Its translation is CASSIPGHFYEQYF.

The CDR3 region is CSASDVGKNIQYF. The CDR3 region has the DNA TGCAGTGCTAGTGACGTAGGCAAAAACATTCAGTACTTC. The chain couples TRBV20-1 to TRBJ2-4; no reliable D call. V was clipped by 3 bases and J by 3 bases, with 9 bases between them. Germline V gene data show CDR1 as DFQATT and CDR2 as SNEGSKA (reference sequence). This CDR3 has 13 residues.